This T cell receptor beta chain was sequenced during a study of T cells in Graves' hyperthyroidism and ophthalmopathy. Findings of the study overall: Through a model of 13 V-J features, ophthalmopathy was separated from stable hyperthyroidism.

This clonotype has ten or more counts. Its antigen is not known. Exclusion criteria comprised uncontrolled infection, other autoimmune disease, pregnancy or lactation. The CDR3 regions of TCR beta were amplified from RNA transcripts. First-round RT-PCR targeting the TCR CDR3 was performed with the HTBI primer set. TCRdb called the multiplex PCR reads again in MiXCR, with one record for every CDR3 protein. Counted here are about 570,000 distinct CDR3 sequences, about 43% occurring once; the ten biggest clones make up 15% to 20%. With 3 bases removed from V and 4 bases from J, the gap between germline ends came to 9 bases. Germline V gives CDR1 MDHEN, CDR2 SYDVKM. The CDR3 sequence is 13 residues long.

The sequence was collected from an adult woman with Graves' disease, either hyperthyroidism or ophthalmopathy (not recorded which). The sequenced sample was peripheral blood or thyroid tissue (not recorded which). The gene calls are TRBV28 and TRBJ2-5, with a weak D call TRBD2 (6 bases). CDR3 protein: CASSLTRLETQYF. CDR3 nucleotides: TGTGCCAGCAGTTTGACTAGACTAGAGACCCAGTACTTC.